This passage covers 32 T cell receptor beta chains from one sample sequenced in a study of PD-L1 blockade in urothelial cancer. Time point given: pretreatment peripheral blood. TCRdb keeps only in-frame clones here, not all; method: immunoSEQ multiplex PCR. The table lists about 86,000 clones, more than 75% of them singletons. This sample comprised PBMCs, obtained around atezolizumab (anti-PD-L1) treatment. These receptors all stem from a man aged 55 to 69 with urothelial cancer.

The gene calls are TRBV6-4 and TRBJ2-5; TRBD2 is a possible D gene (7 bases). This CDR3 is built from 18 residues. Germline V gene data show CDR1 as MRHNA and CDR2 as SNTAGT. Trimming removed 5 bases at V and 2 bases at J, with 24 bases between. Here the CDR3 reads CASSLPGGEAGLQETQYF. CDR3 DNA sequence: TGTGCCAGCAGTCTACCCGGGGGCGAAGCGGGGTTGCAAGAGACCCAGTACTTC.

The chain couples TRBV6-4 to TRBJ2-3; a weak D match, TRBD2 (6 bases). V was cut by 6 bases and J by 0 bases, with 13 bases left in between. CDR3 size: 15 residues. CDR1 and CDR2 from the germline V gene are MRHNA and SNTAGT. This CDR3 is CASSSLGGSTDTQYF. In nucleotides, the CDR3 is TGTGCCAGCAGCTCGCTGGGGGGAAGCACAGATACGCAGTATTTT.

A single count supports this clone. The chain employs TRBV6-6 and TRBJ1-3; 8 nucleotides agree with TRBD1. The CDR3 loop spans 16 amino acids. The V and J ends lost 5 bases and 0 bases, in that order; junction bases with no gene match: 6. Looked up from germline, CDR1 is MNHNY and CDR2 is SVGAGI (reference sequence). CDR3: CASSPQGAFSGNTIYF. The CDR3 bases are TGTGCCAGCAGTCCCCAGGGGGCTTTCTCTGGAAACACCATATATTTT.

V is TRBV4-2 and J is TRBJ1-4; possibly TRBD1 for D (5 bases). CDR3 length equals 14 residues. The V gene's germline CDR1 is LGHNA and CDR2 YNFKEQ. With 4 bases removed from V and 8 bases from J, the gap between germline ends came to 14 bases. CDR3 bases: TGTGCCAGCAGCCTGGAAAGGGGAAACGAAAAACTGTTTTTT. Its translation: CASSLERGNEKLFF.

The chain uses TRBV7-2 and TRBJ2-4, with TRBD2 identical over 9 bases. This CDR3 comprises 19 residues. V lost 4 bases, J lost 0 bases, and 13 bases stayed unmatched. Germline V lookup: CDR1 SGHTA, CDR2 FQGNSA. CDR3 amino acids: CASSSVPLYSGRAKNIQYF. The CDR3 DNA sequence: TGTGCCAGCAGCTCCGTCCCACTCTATAGCGGGAGAGCCAAAAACATTCAGTACTTC.

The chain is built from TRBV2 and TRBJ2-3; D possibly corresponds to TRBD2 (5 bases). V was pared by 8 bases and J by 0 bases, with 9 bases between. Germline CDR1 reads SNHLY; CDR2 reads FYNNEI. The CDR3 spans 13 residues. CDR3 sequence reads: CASETTSTDTQYF. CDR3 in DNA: TGTGCCAGCGAGACTACTAGCACAGATACGCAGTATTTT. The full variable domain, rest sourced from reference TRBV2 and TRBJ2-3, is EPEVTQTPSHQVTQMGQEVILRCVPISNHLYFYWYRQILGQKVEFLVSFYNNEISEKSEIFDDQFSVERPDGSNFTLKIRSTKLEDSAMYFCASETTSTDTQYFGPGTRLTVL.

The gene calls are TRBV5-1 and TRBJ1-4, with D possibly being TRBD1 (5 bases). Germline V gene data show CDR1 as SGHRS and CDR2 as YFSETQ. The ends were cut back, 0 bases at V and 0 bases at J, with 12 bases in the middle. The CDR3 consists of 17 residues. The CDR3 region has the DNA TGCGCCAGCAGCTTGGAAGCCAGGGTATCAACTAATGAAAAACTGTTTTTT. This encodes CASSLEARVSTNEKLFF.

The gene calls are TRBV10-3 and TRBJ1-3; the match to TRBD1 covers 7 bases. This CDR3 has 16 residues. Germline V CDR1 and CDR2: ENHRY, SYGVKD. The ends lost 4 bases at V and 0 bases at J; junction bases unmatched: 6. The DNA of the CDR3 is TGTGCCATCAGTGCGCTAACAGGGGTCTCTGGAAACACCATATATTTT. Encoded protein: CAISALTGVSGNTIYF.

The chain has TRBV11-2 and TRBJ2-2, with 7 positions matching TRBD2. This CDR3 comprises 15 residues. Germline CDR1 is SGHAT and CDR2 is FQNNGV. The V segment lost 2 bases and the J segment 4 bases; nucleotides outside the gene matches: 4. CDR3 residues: CASSLNPGGTGELFF. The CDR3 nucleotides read TGTGCCAGCAGCTTAAATCCGGGAGGCACCGGGGAGCTGTTTTTT.

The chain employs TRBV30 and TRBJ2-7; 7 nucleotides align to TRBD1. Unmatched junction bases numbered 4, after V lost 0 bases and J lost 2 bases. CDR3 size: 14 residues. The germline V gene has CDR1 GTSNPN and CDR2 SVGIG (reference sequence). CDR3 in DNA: TGTGCCTGGAGTGTCTACCAGGGGGCCTACGAGCAGTACTTC. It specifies CAWSVYQGAYEQYF.

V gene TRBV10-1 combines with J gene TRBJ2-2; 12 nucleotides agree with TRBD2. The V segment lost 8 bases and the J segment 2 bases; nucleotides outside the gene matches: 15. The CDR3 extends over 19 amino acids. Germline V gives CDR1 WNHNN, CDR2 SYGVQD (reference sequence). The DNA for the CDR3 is TGCGCCAGCGGGGGCCATTTAGGACTAGCGGGACGTAACACCGGGGAGCTGTTTTTT. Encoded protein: CASGGHLGLAGRNTGELFF.

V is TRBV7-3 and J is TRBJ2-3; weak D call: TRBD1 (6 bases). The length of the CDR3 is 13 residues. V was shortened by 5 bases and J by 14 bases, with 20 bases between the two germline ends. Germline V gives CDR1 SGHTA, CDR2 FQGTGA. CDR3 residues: CASSAGTSPSWYF. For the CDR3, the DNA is TGTGCCAGCAGCGCCGGGACATCCCCATCGTGGTATTTT.

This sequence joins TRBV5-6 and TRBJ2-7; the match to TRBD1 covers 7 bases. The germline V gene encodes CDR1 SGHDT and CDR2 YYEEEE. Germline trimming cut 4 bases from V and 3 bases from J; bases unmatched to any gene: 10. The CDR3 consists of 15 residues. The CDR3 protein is CASSQGTDFYYEQYF. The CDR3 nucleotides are TGTGCCAGCAGCCAGGGGACAGATTTTTACTACGAGCAGTACTTC.

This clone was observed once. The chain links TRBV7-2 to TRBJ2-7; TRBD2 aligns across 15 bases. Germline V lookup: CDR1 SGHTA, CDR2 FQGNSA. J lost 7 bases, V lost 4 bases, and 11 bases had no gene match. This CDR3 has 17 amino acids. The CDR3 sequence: CASSSHGLAGGPREQYF. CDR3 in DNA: TGTGCCAGCAGCTCGCACGGACTAGCGGGAGGGCCACGGGAGCAGTACTTC.

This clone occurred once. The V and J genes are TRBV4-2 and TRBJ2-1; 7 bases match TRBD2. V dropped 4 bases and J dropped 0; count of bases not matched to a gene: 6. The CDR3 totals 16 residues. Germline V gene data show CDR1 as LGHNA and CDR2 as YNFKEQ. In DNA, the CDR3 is TGTGCCAGCAGCCGGCCGGAGCGGGGCTCCTACAATGAGCAGTTCTTC. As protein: CASSRPERGSYNEQFF.

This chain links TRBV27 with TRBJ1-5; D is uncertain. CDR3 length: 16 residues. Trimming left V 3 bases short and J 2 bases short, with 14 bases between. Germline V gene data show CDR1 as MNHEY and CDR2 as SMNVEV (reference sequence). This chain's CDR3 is CASSFSREWGNQPQHF. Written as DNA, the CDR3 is TGTGCCAGCAGTTTCTCTAGGGAGTGGGGCAATCAGCCCCAGCATTTT.

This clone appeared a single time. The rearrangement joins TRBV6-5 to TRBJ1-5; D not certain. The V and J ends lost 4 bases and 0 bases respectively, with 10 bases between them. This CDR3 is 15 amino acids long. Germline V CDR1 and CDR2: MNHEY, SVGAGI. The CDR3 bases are TGTGCCAGCAGTTCCCGGGGAGGTAGCAATCAGCCCCAGCATTTT. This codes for CASSSRGGSNQPQHF.

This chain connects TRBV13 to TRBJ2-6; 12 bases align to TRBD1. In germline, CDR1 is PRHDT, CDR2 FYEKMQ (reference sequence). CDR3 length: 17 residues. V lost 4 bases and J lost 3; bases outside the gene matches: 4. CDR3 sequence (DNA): TGTGCCAGCAGCTCGGGACAGGGGGCGGGTGGGGCCAACGTCCTGACTTTC. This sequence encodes CASSSGQGAGGANVLTF.

CDR3 protein: CASSIVGVPRTDGNTEAFF. CDR3 nucleotide sequence: TGTGCCAGCTCAATCGTGGGAGTCCCGAGGACAGACGGGAACACTGAAGCTTTCTTT. The chain has TRBV18 and TRBJ1-1; D perhaps matches TRBD1 (6 bases). The CDR3 length is 19 residues. In germline, CDR1 is KGHSH, CDR2 LQKENI. Between the trimmed V and J ends, which lost 5 bases and 1 base, there was a span of 26 bases.

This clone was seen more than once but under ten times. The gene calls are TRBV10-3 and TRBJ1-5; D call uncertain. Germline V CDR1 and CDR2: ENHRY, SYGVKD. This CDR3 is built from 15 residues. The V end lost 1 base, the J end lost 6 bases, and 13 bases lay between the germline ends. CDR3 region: CAISELGGRGQPQHF. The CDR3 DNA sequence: TGTGCCATCAGTGAGTTGGGAGGGAGAGGTCAGCCCCAGCATTTT.

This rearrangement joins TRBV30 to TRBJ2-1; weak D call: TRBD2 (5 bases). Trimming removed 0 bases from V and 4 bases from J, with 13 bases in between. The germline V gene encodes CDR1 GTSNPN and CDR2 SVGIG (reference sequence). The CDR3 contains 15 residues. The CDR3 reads CAWSVGGSAYNEQFF. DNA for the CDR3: TGTGCCTGGAGTGTAGGTGGGAGCGCTTACAATGAGCAGTTCTTC.

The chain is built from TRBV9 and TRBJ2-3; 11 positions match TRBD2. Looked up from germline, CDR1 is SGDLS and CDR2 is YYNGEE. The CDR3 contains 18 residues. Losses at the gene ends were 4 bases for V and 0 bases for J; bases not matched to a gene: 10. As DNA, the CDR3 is TGTGCCAGCAGCAAACTAGCGGGGGCGATAACTAGCACAGATACGCAGTATTTT. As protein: CASSKLAGAITSTDTQYF. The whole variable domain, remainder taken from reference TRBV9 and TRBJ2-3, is DSGVTQTPKHLITATGQRVTLRCSPRSGDLSVYWYQQSLDQGLQFLIQYYNGEERAKGNILERFSAQQFPDLHSELNLSSLELGDSALYFCASSKLAGAITSTDTQYFGPGTRLTVL.

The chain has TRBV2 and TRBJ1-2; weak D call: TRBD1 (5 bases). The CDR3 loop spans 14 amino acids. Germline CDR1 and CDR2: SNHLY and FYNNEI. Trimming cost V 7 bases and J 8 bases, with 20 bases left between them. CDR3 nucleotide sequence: TGTGCCAGCACCCCGGTCAGGGAGGTACGCGGCTACACCTTC. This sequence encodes CASTPVREVRGYTF.

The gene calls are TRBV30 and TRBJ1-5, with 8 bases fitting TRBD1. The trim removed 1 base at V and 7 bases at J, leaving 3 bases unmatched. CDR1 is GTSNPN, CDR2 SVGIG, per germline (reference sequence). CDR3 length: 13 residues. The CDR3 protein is CAWSGQGRQPQHF. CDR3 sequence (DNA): TGTGCCTGGAGTGGACAGGGGAGGCAGCCCCAGCATTTT.

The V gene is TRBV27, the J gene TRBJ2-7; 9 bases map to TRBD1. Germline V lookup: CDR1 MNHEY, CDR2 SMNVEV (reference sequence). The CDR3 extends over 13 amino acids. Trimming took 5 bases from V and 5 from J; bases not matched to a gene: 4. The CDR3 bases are TGTGCCAGCAGTGGGACAGGGCTGGACGAGCAGTACTTC. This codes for CASSGTGLDEQYF.

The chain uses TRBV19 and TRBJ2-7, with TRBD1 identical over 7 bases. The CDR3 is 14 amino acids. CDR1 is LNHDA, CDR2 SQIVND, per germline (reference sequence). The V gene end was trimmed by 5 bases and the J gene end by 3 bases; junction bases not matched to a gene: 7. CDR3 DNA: TGTGCCAGTAGTGACAGGGTGGGAATCTACGAGCAGTACTTC. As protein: CASSDRVGIYEQYF.

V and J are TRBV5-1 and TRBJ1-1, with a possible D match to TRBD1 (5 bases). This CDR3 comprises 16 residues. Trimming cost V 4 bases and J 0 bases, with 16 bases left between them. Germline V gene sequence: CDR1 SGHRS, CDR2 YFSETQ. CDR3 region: CASSAPSRGMNTEAFF. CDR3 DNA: TGCGCCAGCAGCGCCCCAAGTAGGGGTATGAACACTGAAGCTTTCTTT.

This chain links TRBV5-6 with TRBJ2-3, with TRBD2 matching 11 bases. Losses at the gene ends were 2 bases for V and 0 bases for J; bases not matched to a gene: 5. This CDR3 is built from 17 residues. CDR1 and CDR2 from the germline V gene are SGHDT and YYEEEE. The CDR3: CASSFGTSGASTDTQYF. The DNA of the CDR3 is TGTGCCAGCAGCTTCGGGACTAGCGGTGCTAGCACAGATACGCAGTATTTT.

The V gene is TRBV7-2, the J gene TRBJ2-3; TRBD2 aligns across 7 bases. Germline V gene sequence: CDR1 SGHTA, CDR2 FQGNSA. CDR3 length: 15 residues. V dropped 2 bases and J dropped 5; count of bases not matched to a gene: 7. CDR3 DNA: TGTGCCAGCAGCTTACGGGCGGGAGCTGTAGATACGCAGTATTTT. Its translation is CASSLRAGAVDTQYF.

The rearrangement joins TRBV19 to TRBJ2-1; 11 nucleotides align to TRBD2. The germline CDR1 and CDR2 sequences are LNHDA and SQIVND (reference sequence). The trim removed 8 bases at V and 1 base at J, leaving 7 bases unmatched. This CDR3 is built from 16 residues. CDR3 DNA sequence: TGTGCCAGTTTTACCACTAGCGGGAGTTCCTACAATGAGCAGTTCTTC. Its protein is CASFTTSGSSYNEQFF.

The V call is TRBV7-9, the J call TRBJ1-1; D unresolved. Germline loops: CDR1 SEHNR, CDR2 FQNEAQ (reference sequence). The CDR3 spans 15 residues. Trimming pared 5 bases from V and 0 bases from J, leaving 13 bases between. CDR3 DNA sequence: TGTGCCAGCAGCCCCTATCGCGGCCTGAACACTGAAGCTTTCTTT. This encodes CASSPYRGLNTEAFF.

The CDR3 bases are TGTGCCAGCAGCTTAGCAGATGATACTTACAATGAGCAGTTCTTC. It yields the protein CASSLADDTYNEQFF. This chain connects TRBV7-6 to TRBJ2-1, with D unclear. CDR3 length: 15 amino acids. Trimming removed 0 bases from V and 4 bases from J, with 10 bases in between. Germline V gene sequence: CDR1 SGHVS, CDR2 FNYEAQ. Full variable domain (missing parts from reference TRBV7-6 and TRBJ2-1): GAGVSQSPRYKVTKRGQDVALRCDPISGHVSLYWYRQALGQGPEFLTYFNYEAQQDKSGLPNDRFSAERPEGSISTLTIQRTEQRDSAMYRCASSLADDTYNEQFFGPGTRLTVL.